Below are 8 T cell receptor beta chains sequenced from a single sample in a study of identical twins. TCRdb re-derived calls from the 5' RACE reads in MiXCR, one entry per CDR3 protein. Among about 700,000 distinct CDR3 sequences listed, 8% to 9% were seen once. This sample also appeared in a second study, on yellow fever vaccine responses in identical twins.

The source material was PBMCs. The origin of the receptors is a woman aged 18-35 years in good health.

A single count supports this clonotype. A much bigger clone sits one base away, suggesting this may be a read error. The V gene is TRBV6-5, the J gene TRBJ2-5; the match to TRBD1 covers 7 bases. The length of the CDR3 is 15 residues. From germline, CDR1 is MNHEY and CDR2 SVGAGI. The chain's CDR3 is CASSYSDRAQVTQYF. The CDR3 DNA is TGTGCCAGCAGTTACTCAGACAGGGCGCAAGTGACCCAGTACTTC.

The table lists this clonotype with a few counts. The chain combines TRBV6-2 or TRBV6-3 with TRBJ2-7; 8 nucleotides align to TRBD2. This CDR3 contains 16 residues. V gave up 6 bases and J gave up 4 bases; unmatched junction bases: 14. Germline CDR1 MNHEY, CDR2 SVGEGT. CDR3 residues: CASSRRTKAGAYEQYF. The CDR3 bases are TGTGCCAGCAGCCGACGGACCAAAGCGGGAGCGTACGAGCAGTACTTC.

The chain joins TRBV7-2 to TRBJ1-2; D is possibly TRBD1 (5 bases). Germline CDR1 reads SGHTA; CDR2 reads FQGNSA. V was pared by 1 base and J by 8 bases, with 11 bases between. This CDR3 has 13 amino acids. The CDR3 DNA reads as TGTGCCAGCAGCTTAGTTACAGGATCGGGCTACACCTTC. Residues: CASSLVTGSGYTF.

In this sample, this clonotype turned up many times. This chain uses TRBV7-2 with TRBJ2-7; no definite D call. CDR3 size: 17 residues. With 1 base removed from V and 0 bases from J, the gap between germline ends came to 16 bases. Germline V gives CDR1 SGHTA, CDR2 FQGNSA. CDR3 coding DNA: TGTGCCAGCAGCTTAGGCGGCGTGGCAGGTCCCTCCTACGAGCAGTACTTC. Protein: CASSLGGVAGPSYEQYF.

This clonotype was found a few times. The chain carries TRBV11-2 and TRBJ2-6; D possibly corresponds to TRBD2 (6 bases). From germline, CDR1 is SGHAT and CDR2 FQNNGV. This CDR3 is 16 amino acids long. With 5 bases removed from V and 2 bases from J, the gap between germline ends came to 13 bases. The CDR3 DNA reads TGTGCCAGCAGCCGGAGGGGCAATGCTGGGGCCAACGTCCTGACTTTC. Residues: CASSRRGNAGANVLTF.

The chain combines TRBV7-2 with TRBJ2-1, with 11 bases identical to TRBD2. CDR3 size: 17 residues. Germline V gene sequence: CDR1 SGHTA, CDR2 FQGNSA. The V segment lost 3 bases and the J segment 5 bases; nucleotides outside the gene matches: 9. The CDR3, as DNA: TGTGCCAGCAGCTTGGACCAACCGGGACTAGCGGACAATGAGCAGTTCTTC. Translated: CASSLDQPGLADNEQFF.

The chain links TRBV7-2 to TRBJ2-7, with 11 nucleotides matching TRBD1. V gave up 2 bases and J gave up 2 bases; unmatched junction bases: 8. The CDR3 has 17 residues. Germline V gene data show CDR1 as SGHTA and CDR2 as FQGNSA. For the CDR3, the DNA is TGTGCCAGCAGCTTAAGAGCAGGGGGACAGGGGGCCTACGAGCAGTACTTC. The encoded protein is CASSLRAGGQGAYEQYF.

This clonotype showed up many times. CDR3 nucleotide sequence: TGTGCCAGCAGCCAGGACGGAATCGCCGGAATCAATGAGCAGTTCTTC. Its protein product is CASSQDGIAGINEQFF. This chain connects TRBV3-1 to TRBJ2-1, with D hard to call. Germline CDR1 is LGHDT and CDR2 is YNNKEL (reference sequence). V was trimmed by 3 bases and J by 6 bases, leaving 18 bases between them. This CDR3 contains 16 residues.